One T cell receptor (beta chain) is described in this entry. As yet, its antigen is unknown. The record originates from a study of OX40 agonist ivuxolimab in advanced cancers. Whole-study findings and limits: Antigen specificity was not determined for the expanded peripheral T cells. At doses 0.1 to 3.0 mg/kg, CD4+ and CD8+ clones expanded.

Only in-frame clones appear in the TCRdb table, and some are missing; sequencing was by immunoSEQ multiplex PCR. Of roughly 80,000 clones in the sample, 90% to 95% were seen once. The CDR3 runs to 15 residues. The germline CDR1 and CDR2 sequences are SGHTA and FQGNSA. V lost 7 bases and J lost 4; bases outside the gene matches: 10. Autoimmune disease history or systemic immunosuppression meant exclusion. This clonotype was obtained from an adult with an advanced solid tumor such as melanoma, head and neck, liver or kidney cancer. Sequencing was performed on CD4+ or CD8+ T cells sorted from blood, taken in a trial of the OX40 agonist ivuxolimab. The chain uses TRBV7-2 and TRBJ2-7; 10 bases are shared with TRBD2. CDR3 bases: TGTGCCAGCACTAGATCTGCTAGCGGGAGTTACGAGCAGTACTTC. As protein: CASTRSASGSYEQYF. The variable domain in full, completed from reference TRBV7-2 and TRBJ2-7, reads GAGVSQSPSNKVTEKGKDVELRCDPISGHTALYWYRQSLGQGLEFLIYFQGNSAPDKSGLPSDRFSAERTGGSVSTLTIQRTQQEDSAVYLCASTRSASGSYEQYFGPGTRLTVT.